The 17 T cell receptor beta chains below were found in one sample sequenced in a study of response to subunit inactivated influenza vaccine. MiXCR, applied by TCRdb to the RT-PCR reads, yields one record per CDR3 protein. The table has fewer than 350,000 distinct CDR3 sequences, 20% to 25% seen once. The starting material was PBMCs from blood, obtained less than 22 months after vaccination. The source of these receptors is a man between 50 and 70 years old who received an inactivated influenza vaccine.

This clonotype was detected many times. The chain has TRBV12-3 or TRBV12-4 and TRBJ1-4; D possibly corresponds to TRBD1 (6 bases). The V end lost 8 bases, the J end lost 10 bases, and 23 bases lay between the germline ends. This CDR3 contains 15 residues. CDR3 DNA: TGTGCCAGCTGCCCTGAGGGGGGAGTGGCTGGAAAACTGTTTTTT. It codes for CASCPEGGVAGKLFF.

A few counts support this clonotype. The V call is TRBV3-1, the J call TRBJ1-1; no definite D call. The length of the CDR3 is 13 residues. Trimming took 2 bases from V and 9 from J, leaving 13 bases between them. Germline-derived CDR1 and CDR2 are LGHDT and YNNKEL (reference sequence). The chain's CDR3 is CASSQLAGTKAFF. CDR3 sequence (DNA): TGTGCCAGCAGCCAATTAGCAGGAACTAAAGCTTTCTTT.

This clonotype was counted a few times. This sequence joins TRBV7-8 and TRBJ1-5; D unresolved. CDR1 SGHVS and CDR2 FQNEAQ come from the germline V gene. This CDR3 region has 15 residues. The ends were cut back, 5 bases at V and 6 bases at J, with 17 bases in the middle. The CDR3 is CASSLSRHPTQPQHF. In nucleotides, the CDR3 is TGTGCCAGCAGCCTTAGTCGGCACCCGACTCAGCCCCAGCATTTT.

Ten or more counts support this clonotype. This sequence joins TRBV6-4 and TRBJ1-2; 9 bases map to TRBD1. The CDR3 sequence is 14 residues long. Germline V gene sequence: CDR1 MRHNA, CDR2 SNTAGT. V lost 3 bases, J lost 8 bases, and 7 bases stayed unmatched. CDR3 region: CASSEGQGRGGYTF. The CDR3 nucleotides are TGTGCCAGCAGTGAAGGACAGGGGAGGGGCGGCTACACCTTC.

The gene calls are TRBV15 and TRBJ1-5, with D maybe TRBD1 (5 bases). Germline lookup yields CDR1 LNHNV and CDR2 YYDKDF (reference sequence). V lost 4 bases and J 7 bases, leaving 11 bases between the germline ends. There are 13 residues in the CDR3. The CDR3 spells CATSITREQPQHF. The DNA for the CDR3 is TGTGCCACCAGCATCACCAGGGAACAGCCCCAGCATTTT.

The table lists this clonotype with a few counts. V is TRBV15 and J is TRBJ1-1, with 7 bases lining up with TRBD1. The V segment lost 5 bases and the J segment 1 base; nucleotides outside the gene matches: 4. This CDR3 contains 14 residues. Germline V gene data show CDR1 as LNHNV and CDR2 as YYDKDF (reference sequence). This chain's CDR3 is CATSVDRANTEAFF. The CDR3 DNA reads TGTGCCACCAGCGTTGACAGGGCGAACACTGAAGCTTTCTTT.

V is TRBV29-1 and J is TRBJ2-7, with 9 bases that match TRBD1. CDR3 length: 17 amino acids. J gave up 5 bases and V 0 bases, and 14 bases lay outside the gene matches. CDR1 is SQVTM and CDR2 is ANQGSEA in the germline V gene. Here the CDR3 DNA reads TGCAGCGTTGAAGAACGTAACAGGGGGCGATTGGGAAACGAGCAGTACTTC. Translation: CSVEERNRGRLGNEQYF.

This clonotype was seen a single time. The V call is TRBV7-6, the J call TRBJ2-7; TRBD2 agrees at 7 bases. Germline CDR1 is SGHVS and CDR2 is FNYEAQ. V lost 2 bases to trimming and J lost 1 base; unmatched junction nucleotides: 8. The CDR3 runs 16 residues. The CDR3 here is CASSLQGGEFSYEQYF. The DNA of the CDR3 is TGTGCCAGCAGCTTACAGGGAGGGGAGTTTTCCTACGAGCAGTACTTC.

This clonotype came up many times. The chain employs TRBV2 and TRBJ2-1, with TRBD2 as a possible D gene (6 bases). The CDR3 runs 14 residues. The V end was cut by 10 bases, the J end by 3 bases, with 16 bases between. Germline CDR1 and CDR2: SNHLY and FYNNEI. The CDR3 region is CATVPSEHYNEQFF. CDR3 DNA sequence: TGTGCCACCGTACCTAGCGAACACTACAATGAGCAGTTCTTC.

The rearrangement uses TRBV24-1 and TRBJ2-2; D gene uncertain. Per germline, CDR1 KGHDR and CDR2 SFDVKD. This CDR3 is built from 15 residues. V lost 1 base and J 4 bases, leaving 9 bases between the germline ends. The CDR3: CATSDFKLLTGELFF. For the CDR3, the DNA is TGTGCCACCAGTGATTTTAAGTTACTCACCGGGGAGCTGTTTTTT.

This clonotype has at least ten counts. The V and J genes are TRBV20-1 and TRBJ1-2, with D uncertain. Trimming removed 2 bases from V and 5 bases from J, with 12 bases in between. The CDR3 has 13 amino acids. In germline, CDR1 is DFQATT, CDR2 SNEGSKA (reference sequence). The CDR3 is CSARSLGSYGYTF. CDR3 nucleotide sequence: TGCAGTGCTAGATCCCTGGGGAGTTATGGCTACACCTTC.

The V and J genes are TRBV12-3 or TRBV12-4 and TRBJ2-7; D perhaps matches TRBD1 (5 bases). The CDR3 covers 12 residues. Trimming pared 0 bases from V and 6 bases from J, leaving 6 bases between. CDR3: CASSLARVEQYF. The CDR3 DNA follows: TGTGCCAGCAGTTTAGCCAGGGTCGAGCAGTACTTC.

There are many counts of this clonotype. This sequence joins TRBV2 and TRBJ1-4; D may be TRBD1 (5 bases). The CDR3 extends over 16 amino acids. The germline V and J ends were trimmed by 0 bases and 6 bases, with 14 bases remaining between them. Germline loops: CDR1 SNHLY, CDR2 FYNNEI. The CDR3 sequence: CASSEAARREDEKLFF. The CDR3 DNA reads TGTGCCAGCAGTGAAGCGGCCCGCAGGGAGGATGAAAAACTGTTTTTT.

Written as DNA, the CDR3 is TGCAGCGTTGAAGGGGGGGCGGCAGCCTCTTATGGCTACACCTTC. Encoded protein: CSVEGGAAASYGYTF. V and J are TRBV29-1 and TRBJ1-2, with D tentatively TRBD1 (6 bases). CDR1 is SQVTM, CDR2 ANQGSEA, per germline. Trimming shortened V by 1 base and J by 5 bases, and 17 bases separated the two germline ends. The length of the CDR3 is 15 residues.

The chain has TRBV13 and TRBJ2-1, with D perhaps matching TRBD1 (6 bases). This CDR3 has 13 amino acids. Trimming pared 7 bases from V and 2 bases from J, leaving 9 bases between. The germline gives CDR1 PRHDT, CDR2 FYEKMQ (reference sequence). CDR3 nucleotides: TGTGCCAGCAACGGGGACACCTACAATGAGCAGTTCTTC. Protein product: CASNGDTYNEQFF.

V usage is TRBV6-5 and J usage is TRBJ1-3; 9 nucleotides line up with TRBD1. The germline V gene has CDR1 MNHEY and CDR2 SVGAGI. Trimming took 0 bases from V and 4 from J; bases not matched to a gene: 1. This CDR3 region has 15 residues. The CDR3 loop reads CASSYSDRGGNTIYF. CDR3 bases: TGTGCCAGCAGTTACTCGGACAGGGGAGGAAACACCATATATTTT.

This clonotype was seen only a few times. The CDR3 DNA follows: TGCGCCAGCAGCCAAGGACAACACTCCTCCTACGAGCAGTACTTC. This sequence encodes CASSQGQHSSYEQYF. This rearrangement joins TRBV4-3 to TRBJ2-7; D gene unclear. CDR1 is LGHNA and CDR2 is YSLEER in the germline V gene. V was shortened by 1 base and J by 0 bases, with 10 bases between the two germline ends. CDR3 size: 15 residues.